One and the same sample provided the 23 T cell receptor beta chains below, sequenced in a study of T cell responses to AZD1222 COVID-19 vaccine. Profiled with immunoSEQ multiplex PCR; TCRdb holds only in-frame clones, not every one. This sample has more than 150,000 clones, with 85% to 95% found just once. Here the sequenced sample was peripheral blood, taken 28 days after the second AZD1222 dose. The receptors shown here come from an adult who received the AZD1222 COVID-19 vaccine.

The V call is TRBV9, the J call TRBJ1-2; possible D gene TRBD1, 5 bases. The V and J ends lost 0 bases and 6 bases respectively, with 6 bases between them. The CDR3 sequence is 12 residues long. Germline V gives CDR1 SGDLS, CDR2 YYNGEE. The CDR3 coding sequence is TGTGCCAGCAGCGTAGGCAGGGATGGCTACACCTTC. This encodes CASSVGRDGYTF.

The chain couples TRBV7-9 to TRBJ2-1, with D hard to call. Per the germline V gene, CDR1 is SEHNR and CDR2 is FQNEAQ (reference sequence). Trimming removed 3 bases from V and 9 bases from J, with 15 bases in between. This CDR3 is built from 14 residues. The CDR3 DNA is TGTGCCAGCAGCTTCGCCTCTGGGAAGGGTGAGCAGTTCTTC. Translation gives CASSFASGKGEQFF.

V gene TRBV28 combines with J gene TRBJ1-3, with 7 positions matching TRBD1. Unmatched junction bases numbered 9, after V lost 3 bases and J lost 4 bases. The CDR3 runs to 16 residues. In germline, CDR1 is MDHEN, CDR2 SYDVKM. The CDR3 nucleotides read TGTGCCAGCAGTTTCTCCGGGACAGTAGAAGGAAACACCATATATTTT. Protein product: CASSFSGTVEGNTIYF.

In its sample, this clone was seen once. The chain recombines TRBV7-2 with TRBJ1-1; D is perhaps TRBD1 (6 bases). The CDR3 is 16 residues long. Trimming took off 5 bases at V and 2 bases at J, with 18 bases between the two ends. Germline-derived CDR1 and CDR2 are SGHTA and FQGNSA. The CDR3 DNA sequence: TGTGCCAGCAGCCAAAGGGGGGAGGGCAGAAACACTGAAGCTTTCTTT. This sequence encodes CASSQRGEGRNTEAFF.

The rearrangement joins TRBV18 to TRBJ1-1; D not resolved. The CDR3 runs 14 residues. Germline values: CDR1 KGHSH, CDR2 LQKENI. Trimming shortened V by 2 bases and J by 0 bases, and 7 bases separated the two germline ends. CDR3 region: CASSPGEMNTEAFF. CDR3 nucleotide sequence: TGTGCCAGCTCACCAGGGGAAATGAACACTGAAGCTTTCTTT.

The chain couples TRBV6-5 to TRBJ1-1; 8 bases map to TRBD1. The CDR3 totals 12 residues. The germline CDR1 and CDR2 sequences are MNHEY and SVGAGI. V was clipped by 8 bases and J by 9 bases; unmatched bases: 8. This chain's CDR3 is CASSLDRVQAFF. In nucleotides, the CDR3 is TGTGCCAGCTCCCTGGACAGGGTACAAGCTTTCTTT.

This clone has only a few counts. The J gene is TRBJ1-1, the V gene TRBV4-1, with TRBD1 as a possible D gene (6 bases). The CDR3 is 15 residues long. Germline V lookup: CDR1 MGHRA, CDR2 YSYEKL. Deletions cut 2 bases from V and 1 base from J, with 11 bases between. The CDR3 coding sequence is TGCGCCAGCAGCCAACCCGGGACATGGAACACTGAAGCTTTCTTT. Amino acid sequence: CASSQPGTWNTEAFF.

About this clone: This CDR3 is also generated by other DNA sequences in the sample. CDR3 in amino acids: CASSPTGANYGYTF. CDR3 sequence (DNA): TGTGCCAGCTCACCAACAGGGGCCAACTATGGCTACACCTTC. The V and J genes are TRBV18 and TRBJ1-2, with 7 bases fitting TRBD1. Trimming at V came to 2 bases and at J to 2 bases, leaving 2 bases not matched to a gene. There are 14 residues in the CDR3. Germline V gives CDR1 KGHSH, CDR2 LQKENI.

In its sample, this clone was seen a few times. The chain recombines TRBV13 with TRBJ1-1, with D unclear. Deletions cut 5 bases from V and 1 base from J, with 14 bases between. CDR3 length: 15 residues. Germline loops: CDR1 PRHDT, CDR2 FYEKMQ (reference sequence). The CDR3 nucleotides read TGTGCCAGCAGCGTACGAGGGAAGCCGAACACTGAAGCTTTCTTT. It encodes CASSVRGKPNTEAFF.

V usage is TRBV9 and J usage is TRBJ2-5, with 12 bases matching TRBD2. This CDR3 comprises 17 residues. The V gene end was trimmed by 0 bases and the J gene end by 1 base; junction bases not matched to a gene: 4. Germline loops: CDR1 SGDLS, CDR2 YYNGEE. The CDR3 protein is CASSVGGLAGSQETQYF. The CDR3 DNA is TGTGCCAGCAGCGTAGGCGGACTAGCGGGATCCCAAGAGACCCAGTACTTC.

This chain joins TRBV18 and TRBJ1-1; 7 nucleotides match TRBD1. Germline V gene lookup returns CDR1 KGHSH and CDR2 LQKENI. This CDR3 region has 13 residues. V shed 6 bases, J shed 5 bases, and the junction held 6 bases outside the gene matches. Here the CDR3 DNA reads TGTGCCAGCTCGACCTTGACAGGGACTGAAGCTTTCTTT. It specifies CASSTLTGTEAFF.

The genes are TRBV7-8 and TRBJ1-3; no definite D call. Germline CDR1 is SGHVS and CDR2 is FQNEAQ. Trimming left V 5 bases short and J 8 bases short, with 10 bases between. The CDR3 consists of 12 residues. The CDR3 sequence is CASSQATDTIYF. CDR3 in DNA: TGTGCCAGCAGCCAAGCGACGGACACCATATATTTT.

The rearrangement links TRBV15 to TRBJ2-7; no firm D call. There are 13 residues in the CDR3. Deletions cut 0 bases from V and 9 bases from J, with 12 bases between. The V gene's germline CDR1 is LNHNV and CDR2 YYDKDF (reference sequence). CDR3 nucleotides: TGTGCCACCAGCAGAGATCGTCCGTCGGGGCAGTACTTC. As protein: CATSRDRPSGQYF.

The CDR3 bases are TGTGCCAGCAGTTTAATACAGGGGGCGAGCAATGAGCAGTTCTTC. Translating gives CASSLIQGASNEQFF. The genes are TRBV28 and TRBJ2-1; 9 positions agree with TRBD1. V lost 2 bases and J lost 6; bases outside the gene matches: 5. This CDR3 region has 15 residues. Germline V CDR1 and CDR2: MDHEN, SYDVKM. The complete variable domain, with remaining parts taken from reference TRBV28 and TRBJ2-1, reads DVKVTQSSRYLVKRTGEKVFLECVQDMDHENMFWYRQDPGLGLRLIYFSYDVKMKEKGDIPEGYSVSREKKERFSLILESASTNQTSMYLCASSLIQGASNEQFFGPGTRLTVL.

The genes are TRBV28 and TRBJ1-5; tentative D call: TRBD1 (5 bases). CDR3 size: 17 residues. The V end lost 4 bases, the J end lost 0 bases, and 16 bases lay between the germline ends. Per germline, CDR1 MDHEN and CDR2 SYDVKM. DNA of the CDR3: TGTGCCAGCAGTTCCGAGCAGGGTGCCTATAGCAATCAGCCCCAGCATTTT. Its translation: CASSSEQGAYSNQPQHF. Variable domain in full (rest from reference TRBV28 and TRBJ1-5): DVKVTQSSRYLVKRTGEKVFLECVQDMDHENMFWYRQDPGLGLRLIYFSYDVKMKEKGDIPEGYSVSREKKERFSLILESASTNQTSMYLCASSSEQGAYSNQPQHFGDGTRLSIL.

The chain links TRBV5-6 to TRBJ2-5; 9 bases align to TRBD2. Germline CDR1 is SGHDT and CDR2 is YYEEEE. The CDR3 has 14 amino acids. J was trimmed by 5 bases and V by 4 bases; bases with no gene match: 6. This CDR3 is CASSTLGTSETQYF. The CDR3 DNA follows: TGTGCCAGCAGCACACTCGGGACTAGCGAGACCCAGTACTTC.

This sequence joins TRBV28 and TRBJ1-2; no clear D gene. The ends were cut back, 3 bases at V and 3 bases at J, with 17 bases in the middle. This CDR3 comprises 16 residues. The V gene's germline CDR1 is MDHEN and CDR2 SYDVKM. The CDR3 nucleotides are TGTGCCAGCAGTTTCCCTATACTGGGGAGAGACTATGGCTACACCTTC. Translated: CASSFPILGRDYGYTF.

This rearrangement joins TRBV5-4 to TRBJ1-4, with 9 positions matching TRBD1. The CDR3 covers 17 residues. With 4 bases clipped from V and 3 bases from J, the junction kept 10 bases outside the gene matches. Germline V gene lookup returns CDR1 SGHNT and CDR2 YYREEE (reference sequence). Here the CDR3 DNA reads TGTGCCAGCAGCGGGGACAGGGAGCGTATGGCTAATGAAAAACTGTTTTTT. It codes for CASSGDRERMANEKLFF.

CDR3 bases: TGCAGCGTTGAAGACCCCTGGCGTAACTATGGCTACACCTTC. It codes for CSVEDPWRNYGYTF. This sequence joins TRBV29-1 and TRBJ1-2; unclear D gene. Trimming took off 0 bases at V and 1 base at J, with 9 bases between the two ends. The CDR3 length is 14 residues. Germline-derived CDR1 and CDR2 are SQVTM and ANQGSEA.

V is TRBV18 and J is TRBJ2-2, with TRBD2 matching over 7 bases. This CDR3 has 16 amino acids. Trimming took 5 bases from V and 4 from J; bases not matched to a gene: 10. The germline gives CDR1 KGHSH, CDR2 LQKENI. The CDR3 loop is CASSSLREGRTGELFF. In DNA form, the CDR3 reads TGTGCCAGCTCATCCTTGAGGGAGGGCCGCACCGGGGAGCTGTTTTTT.

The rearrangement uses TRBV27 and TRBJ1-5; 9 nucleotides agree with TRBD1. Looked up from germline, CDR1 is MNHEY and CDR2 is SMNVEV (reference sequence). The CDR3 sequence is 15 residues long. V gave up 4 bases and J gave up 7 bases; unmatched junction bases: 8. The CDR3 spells CASSSVQGAGQPQHF. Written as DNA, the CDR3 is TGTGCCAGCAGTTCCGTACAGGGGGCAGGCCAGCCCCAGCATTTT.

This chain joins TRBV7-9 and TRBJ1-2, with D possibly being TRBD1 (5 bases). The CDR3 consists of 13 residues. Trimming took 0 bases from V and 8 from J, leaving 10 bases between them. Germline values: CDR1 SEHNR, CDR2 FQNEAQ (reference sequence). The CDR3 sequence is CASSLAGPGGYTF. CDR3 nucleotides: TGTGCCAGCAGCTTAGCGGGGCCAGGGGGCTACACCTTC.

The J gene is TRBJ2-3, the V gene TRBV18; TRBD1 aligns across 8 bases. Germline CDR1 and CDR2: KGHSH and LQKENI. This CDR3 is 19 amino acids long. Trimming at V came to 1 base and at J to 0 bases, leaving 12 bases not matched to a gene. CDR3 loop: CASSPRRGQGRNSTDTQYF. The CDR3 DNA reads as TGTGCCAGCTCACCACGACGAGGACAGGGACGGAATAGCACAGATACGCAGTATTTT.